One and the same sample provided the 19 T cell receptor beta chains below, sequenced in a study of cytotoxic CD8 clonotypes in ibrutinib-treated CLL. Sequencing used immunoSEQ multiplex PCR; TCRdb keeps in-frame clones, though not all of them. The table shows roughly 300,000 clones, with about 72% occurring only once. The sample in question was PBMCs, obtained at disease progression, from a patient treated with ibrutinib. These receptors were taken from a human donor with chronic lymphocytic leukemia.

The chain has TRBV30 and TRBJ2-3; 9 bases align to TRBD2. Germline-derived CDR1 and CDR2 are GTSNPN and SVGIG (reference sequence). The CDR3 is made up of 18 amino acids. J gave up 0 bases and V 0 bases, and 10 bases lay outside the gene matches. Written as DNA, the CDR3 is TGTGCCTGGAGTGTACGAGTTTCCACTAGCGGGAGCACAGATACGCAGTATTTT. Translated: CAWSVRVSTSGSTDTQYF.

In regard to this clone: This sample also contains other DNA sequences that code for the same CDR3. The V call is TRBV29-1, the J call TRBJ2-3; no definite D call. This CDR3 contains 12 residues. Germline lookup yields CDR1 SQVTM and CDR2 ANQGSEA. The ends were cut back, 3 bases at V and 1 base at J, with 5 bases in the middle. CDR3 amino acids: CSVDTGTDTQYF. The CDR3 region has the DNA TGCAGCGTTGATACGGGCACAGATACGCAGTATTTT.

The CDR3 sequence: CASSYLRTGIYEQYF. The CDR3 nucleotides are TGTGCCAGCAGTTACTTAAGGACAGGGATATACGAGCAGTACTTC. V and J are TRBV6-6 and TRBJ2-7; 8 nucleotides agree with TRBD1. The CDR3 spans 15 residues. The germline V gene encodes CDR1 MNHNY and CDR2 SVGAGI (reference sequence). V lost 1 base to trimming and J lost 4 bases; unmatched junction nucleotides: 6.

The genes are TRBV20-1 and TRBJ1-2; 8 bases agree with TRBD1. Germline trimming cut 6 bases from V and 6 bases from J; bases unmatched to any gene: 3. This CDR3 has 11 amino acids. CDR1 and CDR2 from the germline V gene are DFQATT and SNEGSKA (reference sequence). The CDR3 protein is CSARTGNGYTF. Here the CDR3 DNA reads TGCAGTGCCCGGACAGGGAATGGCTACACCTTC.

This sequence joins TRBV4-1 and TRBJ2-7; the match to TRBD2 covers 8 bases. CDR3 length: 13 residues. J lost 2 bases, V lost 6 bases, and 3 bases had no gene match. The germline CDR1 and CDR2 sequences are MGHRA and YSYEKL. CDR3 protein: CASSPSGPYEQYF. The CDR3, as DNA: TGCGCCAGCAGTCCTAGCGGGCCCTACGAGCAGTACTTC.

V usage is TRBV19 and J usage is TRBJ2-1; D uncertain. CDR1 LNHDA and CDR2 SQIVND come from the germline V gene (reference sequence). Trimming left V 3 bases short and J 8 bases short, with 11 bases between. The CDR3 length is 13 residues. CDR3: CASSILSGYEQFF. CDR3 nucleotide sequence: TGTGCCAGTAGTATTCTCTCAGGCTATGAGCAGTTCTTC.

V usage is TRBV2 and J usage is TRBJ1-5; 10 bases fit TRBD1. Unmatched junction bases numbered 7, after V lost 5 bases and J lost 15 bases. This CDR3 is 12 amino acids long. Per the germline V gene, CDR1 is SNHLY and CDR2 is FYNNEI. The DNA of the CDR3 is TGTGCCAGCAGTCTGGGGGACAGGGGACCGCATTTT. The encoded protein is CASSLGDRGPHF.

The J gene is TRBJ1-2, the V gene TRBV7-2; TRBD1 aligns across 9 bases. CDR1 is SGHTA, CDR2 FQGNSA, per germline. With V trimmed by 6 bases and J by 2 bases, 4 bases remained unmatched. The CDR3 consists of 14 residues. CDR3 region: CASSRQGGNYGYTF. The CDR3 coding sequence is TGTGCCAGCAGTAGACAGGGGGGAAACTATGGCTACACCTTC.

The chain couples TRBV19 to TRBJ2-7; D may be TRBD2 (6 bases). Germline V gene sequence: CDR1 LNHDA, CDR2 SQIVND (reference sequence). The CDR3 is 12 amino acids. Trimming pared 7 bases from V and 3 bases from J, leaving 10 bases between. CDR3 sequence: CASMGGFYEQYF. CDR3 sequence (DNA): TGTGCCAGTATGGGGGGTTTCTACGAGCAGTACTTC.

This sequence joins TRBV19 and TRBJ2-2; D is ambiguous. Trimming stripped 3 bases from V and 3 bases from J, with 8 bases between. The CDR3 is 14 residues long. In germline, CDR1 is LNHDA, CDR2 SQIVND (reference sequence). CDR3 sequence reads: CASSILADTGELFF. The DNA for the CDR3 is TGTGCCAGTAGTATTTTGGCGGACACCGGGGAGCTGTTTTTT.

In DNA form, the CDR3 reads TGTGCCAGCAGCTTGGGGGGGCCAGGGGAAGCTTTCTTT. Amino acids: CASSLGGPGEAFF. This chain joins TRBV5-4 and TRBJ1-1; tentatively, D is TRBD1 (6 bases). Germline lookup yields CDR1 SGHNT and CDR2 YYREEE (reference sequence). Trimming cost V 0 bases and J 8 bases, with 11 bases left between them. The CDR3 is 13 residues long.

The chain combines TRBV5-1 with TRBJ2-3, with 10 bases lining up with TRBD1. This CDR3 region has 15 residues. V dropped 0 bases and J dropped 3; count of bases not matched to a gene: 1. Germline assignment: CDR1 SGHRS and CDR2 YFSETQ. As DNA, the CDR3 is TGCGCCAGCAGCTTGGGGGGACAGGGGACAGATACGCAGTATTTT. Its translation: CASSLGGQGTDTQYF.

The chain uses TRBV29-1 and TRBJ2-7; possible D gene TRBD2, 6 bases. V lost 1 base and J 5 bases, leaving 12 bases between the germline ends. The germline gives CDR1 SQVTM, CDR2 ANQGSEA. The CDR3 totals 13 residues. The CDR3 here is CSVEGKGGHEQYF. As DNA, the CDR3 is TGCAGCGTTGAAGGTAAGGGAGGCCACGAGCAGTACTTC.

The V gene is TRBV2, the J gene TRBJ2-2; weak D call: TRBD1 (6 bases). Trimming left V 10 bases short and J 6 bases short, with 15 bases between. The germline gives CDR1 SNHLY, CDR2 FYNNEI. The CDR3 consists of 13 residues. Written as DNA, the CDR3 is TGTGCCATAATACAGGGTCCGGCCGGGGAGCTGTTTTTT. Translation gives CAIIQGPAGELFF.

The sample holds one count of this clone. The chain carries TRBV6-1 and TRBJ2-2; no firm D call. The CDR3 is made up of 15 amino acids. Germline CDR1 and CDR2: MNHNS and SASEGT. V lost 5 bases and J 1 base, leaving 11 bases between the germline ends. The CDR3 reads CASSIEQVNTGELFF. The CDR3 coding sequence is TGTGCCAGCAGTATTGAGCAGGTGAACACCGGGGAGCTGTTTTTT.

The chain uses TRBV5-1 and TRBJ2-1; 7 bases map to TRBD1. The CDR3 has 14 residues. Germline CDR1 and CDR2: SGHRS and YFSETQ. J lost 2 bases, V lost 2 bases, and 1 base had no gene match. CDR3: CASSFGTAYNEQFF. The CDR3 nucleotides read TGCGCCAGCAGCTTCGGGACAGCCTACAATGAGCAGTTCTTC.

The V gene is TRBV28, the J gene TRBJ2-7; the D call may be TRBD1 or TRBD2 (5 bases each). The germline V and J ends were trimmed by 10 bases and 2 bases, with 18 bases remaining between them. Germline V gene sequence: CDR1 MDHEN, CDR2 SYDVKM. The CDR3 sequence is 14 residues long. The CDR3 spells CATLHTGTTYEQYF. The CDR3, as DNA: TGTGCCACCCTTCACACTGGGACGACCTACGAGCAGTACTTC.

The chain's CDR3 is CASNNIPPDMGNQPQHF. For the CDR3, the DNA is TGTGCCAGTAACAATATCCCGCCGGACATGGGCAATCAGCCCCAGCATTTT. The chain recombines TRBV19 with TRBJ1-5; a possible D gene is TRBD1 (5 bases). CDR1 and CDR2 from the germline V gene are LNHDA and SQIVND (reference sequence). V dropped 7 bases and J dropped 2 bases, with 21 bases sitting between them. The CDR3 length is 17 residues.

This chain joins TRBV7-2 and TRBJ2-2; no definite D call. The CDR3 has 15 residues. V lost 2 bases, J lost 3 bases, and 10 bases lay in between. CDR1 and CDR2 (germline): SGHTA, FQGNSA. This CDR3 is CASSLSGRYTGELFF. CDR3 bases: TGTGCCAGCAGCTTATCCGGGCGCTACACCGGGGAGCTGTTTTTT.